The T cell receptor beta chain described here comes from a study of blood T cells in healthy people across ages (dated by TCRdb to the mid-2010s). The study in broad terms: In model experiments, roughly one uniquely barcoded TCR beta cDNA molecule per two T cells was captured by template switching. The study analyzed two additional independent replicas of 1 million unique cDNA reads from the same blood draw for two donors, one aged 18 to 29 and one aged 80 or older. The study measured age-related changes in TCR beta repertoire diversity using deep sequencing normalized with unique cDNA molecular identifiers. To avoid experimental bias, donors of different ages were randomly spread across the sequencing lanes. Donors were grouped into four age groups: young (average approximately 15 years), middle-aged (approximately 41), aged (around 66) and long-lived (82). Beyond this particular receptor, the publication reports: Because the CMV infection status of the donors was unknown, age-related changes in expanded clonotypes may potentially have been confounded. There was a strong correlation between observed TCR beta diversity and the percentage of naive T cells measured by flow cytometry. Estimates of total diversity based on one million sequenced T cells were considered lower bounds and underestimates. As age increased, observed TCR beta diversity per million T cells dropped in a roughly linear way, and a significant reduction was already evident by age about 36. Compared with the aged group, the long-lived group had more naive CD4+ T cells, fewer expanded clones and increased TCR diversity, a pattern suggesting age selection. Bulk unsorted PBMC profiling prevented conclusive comparison of naive and antigen-experienced compartments.

Libraries were built with 5' RACE. TCRdb lists the instrument as Illumina HiSeq 2500. A second PCR of roughly 6 to 11 cycles was performed with a sample-barcoded 5' primer and a J-beta primer mix. Each TCR beta cDNA molecule received a unique molecular identifier from a template-switch 5' adaptor carrying 12 random nucleotides. Each sample yielded at least 3 million CDR3-containing paired-end reads. All of the RNA was converted into first-strand cDNA using the Mint cDNA synthesis kit, with a TRBC-specific oligonucleotide serving as the primer. Following uracil-DNA glycosylase treatment, a first 18-cycle PCR with universal primers M1SS and BC2_uni_R was performed on all cDNA. Per the authors' processing: Normalization of each sample was performed by random selection of 1 million high-quality reads, each carrying a distinct molecular identifier. Reads sharing molecular identifiers were discarded rather than binned into consensus sequences. MiTCR, with a Q25 quality threshold and the strictest error-elimination algorithm, was used for CDR3 identification, clonotype clustering and error correction. Lower-bound total TCR beta diversity was estimated with a nonparametric unseen species model using Euler transformation. TCRdb reworked the public reads: Q25 trimming with fastp, MiXCR clone assembly, productive beta chains retained. Records with the same CDR3 protein are collapsed into one entry carrying the most frequent genes and DNA. TCRdb's processing, not the study's, gives the V and J calls here. The sample contains some 1,500,000 distinct CDR3 sequences, approximately 42% of them found a single time. Of the sample, over 3.5% is held by the ten largest clones.

This clonotype was observed a few times. Its recognized antigen is unknown. Base quality data are lacking; no much larger clone is found one base away. Taken from the germline V gene, the CDR1 and CDR2 loops are ENHRY and SYGVKD. V is shortened by 4 bases, J by 4 bases, and the region joining them spans 10 bases. The CDR3 spans 13 residues, from the cysteine through the phenylalanine. The entry retains the CDR3 DNA only, 39 bases that are in frame from base 1. Systemically healthy Caucasian individuals from Russia, some 40 in total and aged roughly 6 to 100 years, were included as donors. Approximately 9.7 milliliters of peripheral blood were drawn from each donor into EDTA-treated Vacutainer tubes. Ficoll-Paque density-gradient centrifugation was used to isolate PBMCs, with at least 6 million obtained per sample. Trizol reagent was used to extract total RNA from the PBMCs, yielding at least 6 micrograms per sample. The percentages of naive CD45RAhigh/CD27high T cells were determined by flow cytometry on a PBMC aliquot from every donor.

The chain couples TRBV10-3 to TRBJ1-1; the D gene cannot be named for sure. Sequences were obtained from blood. The clonotype comes from a woman aged 18-29 years in good health. Here the CDR3 is given as CAISVGVGTEAFF. In nucleotide form, the sequence is TGTGCCATCAGTGTGGGAGTAGGCACTGAAGCTTTCTTT.